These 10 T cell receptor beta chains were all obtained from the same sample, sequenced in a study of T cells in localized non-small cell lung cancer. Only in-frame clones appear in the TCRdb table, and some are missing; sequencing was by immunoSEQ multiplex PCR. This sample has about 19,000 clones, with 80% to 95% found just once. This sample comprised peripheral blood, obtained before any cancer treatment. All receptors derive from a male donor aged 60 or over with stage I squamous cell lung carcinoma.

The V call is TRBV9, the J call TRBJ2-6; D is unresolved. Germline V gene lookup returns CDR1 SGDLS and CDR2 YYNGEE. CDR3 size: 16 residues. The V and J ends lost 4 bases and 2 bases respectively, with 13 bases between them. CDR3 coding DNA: TGTGCCAGCAGCCCCCTTGGTGACGCTGGGGCCAACGTCCTGACTTTC. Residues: CASSPLGDAGANVLTF.

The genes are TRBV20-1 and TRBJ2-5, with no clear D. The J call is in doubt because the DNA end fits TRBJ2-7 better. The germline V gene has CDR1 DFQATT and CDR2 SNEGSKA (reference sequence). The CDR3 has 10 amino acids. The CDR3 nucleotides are TGCAGTGCTGGGATTTACGAGCAGTACTTC. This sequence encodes CSAGIYEQYF.

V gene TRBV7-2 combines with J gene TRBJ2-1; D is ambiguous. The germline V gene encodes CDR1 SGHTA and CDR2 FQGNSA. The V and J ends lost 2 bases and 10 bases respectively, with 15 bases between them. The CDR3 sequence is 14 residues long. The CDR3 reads CASSLRPPHGEQFF. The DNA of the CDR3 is TGTGCCAGCAGCTTAAGGCCCCCACACGGCGAGCAGTTCTTC.

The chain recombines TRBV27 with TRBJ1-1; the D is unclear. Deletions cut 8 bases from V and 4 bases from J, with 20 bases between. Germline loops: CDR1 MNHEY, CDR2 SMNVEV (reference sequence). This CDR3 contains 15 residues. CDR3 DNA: TGTGCCAGCTTCCGGCTTATGGACTGGGGCACTGAAGCTTTCTTT. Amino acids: CASFRLMDWGTEAFF.

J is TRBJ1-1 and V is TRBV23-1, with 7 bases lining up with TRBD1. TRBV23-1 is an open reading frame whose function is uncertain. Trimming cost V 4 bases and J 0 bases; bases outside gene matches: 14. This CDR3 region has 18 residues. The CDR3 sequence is CASSPPTGRLFVNTEAFF. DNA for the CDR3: TGCGCCAGCAGTCCGCCGACAGGGAGACTCTTTGTGAACACTGAAGCTTTCTTT.

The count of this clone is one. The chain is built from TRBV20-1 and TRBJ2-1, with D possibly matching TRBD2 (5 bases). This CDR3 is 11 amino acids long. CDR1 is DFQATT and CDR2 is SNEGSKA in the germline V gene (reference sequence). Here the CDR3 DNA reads TGCAGCGTTACTAGTTACAATGAGCAGTTCTTC. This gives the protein CSVTSYNEQFF.

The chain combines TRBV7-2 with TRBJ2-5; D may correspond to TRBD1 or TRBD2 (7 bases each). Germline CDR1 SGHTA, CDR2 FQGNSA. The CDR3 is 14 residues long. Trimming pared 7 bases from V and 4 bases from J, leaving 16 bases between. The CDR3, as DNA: TGTGCCAGCACCTTCCAGGGGGGGGGAGAGACCCAGTACTTC. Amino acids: CASTFQGGGETQYF.

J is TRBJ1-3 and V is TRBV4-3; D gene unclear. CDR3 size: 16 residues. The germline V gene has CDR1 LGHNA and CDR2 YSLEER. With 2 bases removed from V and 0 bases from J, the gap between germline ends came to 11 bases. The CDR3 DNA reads TGCGCCAGCAGCCAACAGATACAAAGCTCTGGAAACACCATATATTTT. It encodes CASSQQIQSSGNTIYF.

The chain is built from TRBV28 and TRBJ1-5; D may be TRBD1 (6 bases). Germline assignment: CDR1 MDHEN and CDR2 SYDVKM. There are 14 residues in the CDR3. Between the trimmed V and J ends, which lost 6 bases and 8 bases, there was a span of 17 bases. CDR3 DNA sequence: TGTGCCAGCAGCCTAATGACAGGCAGGGAGCCCCAGCATTTT. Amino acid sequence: CASSLMTGREPQHF.

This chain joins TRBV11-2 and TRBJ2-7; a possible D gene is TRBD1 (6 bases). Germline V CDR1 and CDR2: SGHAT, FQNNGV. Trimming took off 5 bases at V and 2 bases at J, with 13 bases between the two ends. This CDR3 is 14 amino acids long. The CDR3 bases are TGTGCCAGCAGCACCGACAGGCTAACCTACGAGCAGTACTTC. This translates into CASSTDRLTYEQYF.